The text below deals with one TCR beta chain. The antigen remains undetermined. The source of the sample is a study of cytomegalovirus exposure and HLA in healthy donors. Findings of the study overall: Previously analyzed data showed that most TCR beta V segments were productive at a frequency of about 87% or about 30%. Fewer N-insertions than the roughly 650-donor mean were reportedly shown by an Asian-associated ancestry cluster in a later analysis.

The PCR ran on 60 Vbeta and 13 Jbeta primers. Assay: immunoSEQ multiplex PCR; the TCRdb copy retains only in-frame clones and omits some. The sample shows roughly 80,000 clones, over 60% of them seen only once. The germline V gene encodes CDR1 SGDLS and CDR2 YYNGEE. The CDR3 covers 15 residues. J was trimmed by 1 base and V by 0 bases; bases with no gene match: 0. The chain recombines TRBV9 with TRBJ2-3; 9 bases line up with TRBD2. The specimen sequenced was PBMCs. The clonotype originates from a male donor in good health and CMV-seropositive. CDR3 coding DNA: TGTGCCAGCAGCGTAGGACTAGCGGGCACAGATACGCAGTATTTT. This codes for CASSVGLAGTDTQYF.